The rows below give T cell receptor beta chains drawn from one sample of a study of OX40 agonist ivuxolimab in advanced cancers. Generated by immunoSEQ multiplex PCR, the TCRdb table keeps only in-frame clones and is missing some. The table shows 79,000 or so clones, with roughly 85% occurring only once. The sequencing here drew on CD4+ or CD8+ T cells sorted from blood, taken in a trial of the OX40 agonist ivuxolimab. The source of these receptors is an adult with an advanced solid tumor such as melanoma, head and neck, liver or kidney cancer. The CDR3 runs from the conserved cysteine through the conserved F or W. The D gene is left open where the match is weak. Size is stated for part of the rows, as once, few or many counts, or as a class when the clone is expanded.

cdr3_aa cdr3_nt v_call clone_size j_call d_call
CASSEGQGASEQYF TGTGCCAGCAGCGAAGGACAGGGGGCTTCCGAGCAGTACTTC TRBV11-2 - TRBJ2-7 TRBD1
CASSQSHSPLHF TGTGCCAGCAGTCAAAGCCATTCACCCCTCCACTTT TRBV7-2 - TRBJ1-6 -
CASSVTASSYEQYF TGTGCCAGCAGCGTGACAGCTAGCTCCTACGAGCAGTACTTC TRBV9 - TRBJ2-7 -
CASSPDSFNQPQHF TGTGCCAGCAGCCCAGACAGTTTCAATCAGCCCCAGCATTTT TRBV7-8 - TRBJ1-5 -
CASSGTAVRETQYF TGTGCCAGCAGTGGGACAGCAGTGCGGGAGACCCAGTACTTC TRBV2 - TRBJ2-5 -
CASSEQGLNTEAFF TGTGCCAGCAGCGAACAGGGGTTGAACACTGAAGCTTTCTTT TRBV6-1 once TRBJ1-1 TRBD1
CASSQDRGRRDYTF TGTGCCAGCAGCCAAGATCGAGGGCGGAGGGACTACACCTTC TRBV4-2 - TRBJ1-2 -
CASSLTGSNQPQHF TGTGCCAGCAGCCTTACAGGTAGCAATCAGCCCCAGCATTTT TRBV7-2 - TRBJ1-5 -
CASSLNIVQTYEQYF TGTGCCAGCAGCTTAAATATCGTGCAGACCTACGAGCAGTACTTC TRBV7-6 - TRBJ2-7 -
CASASFPEGNQPQHF TGTGCCAGCGCTTCTTTCCCTGAGGGCAATCAGCCCCAGCATTTT TRBV6-5 - TRBJ1-5 -
CASSAGLRALQFF TGCGCCAGCAGTGCGGGACTCCGGGCGCTGCAGTTCTTC TRBV10-2 - TRBJ2-1 -
CSVEDFRQGVAGANVLTF TGCAGCGTTGAAGATTTTCGACAGGGGGTAGCTGGGGCCAACGTCCTGACTTTC TRBV29-1 - TRBJ2-6 TRBD1
CAISVQGSYEQYF TGTGCCATCAGTGTTCAGGGTTCCTACGAGCAGTACTTC TRBV10-3 - TRBJ2-7 -
CASRQAGETQYF TGTGCCAGTCGACAAGCGGGGGAGACCCAGTACTTC TRBV19 - TRBJ2-5 TRBD2
CASSQDTPDRAGANVLTF TGCGCCAGCAGCCAAGATACTCCGGACAGGGCCGGGGCCAACGTCCTGACTTTC TRBV4-3 - TRBJ2-6 TRBD1
CASSATGNYGYTF TGTGCCAGCAGCGCTACAGGGAACTATGGCTACACCTTC TRBV9 - TRBJ1-2 -
CASSRTGNNSPLHF TGTGCCAGCTCAAGGACAGGAAATAATTCACCCCTCCACTTT TRBV18 - TRBJ1-6 TRBD1
CASQNSGTDTQYF TGTGCCAGTCAAAATAGCGGCACAGATACGCAGTATTTT TRBV19 once TRBJ2-3 -
CASRLVGEQEAANEKLFF TGTGCAAGTCGCTTAGTAGGAGAACAGGAGGCGGCTAATGAAAAACTGTTTTTT TRBV12-2 - TRBJ1-4 -
CASSPPLAGGTYNEQFF TGTGCCAGCTCACCACCCCTAGCGGGGGGGACATACAATGAGCAGTTCTTC TRBV18 - TRBJ2-1 TRBD2
CASSTSKAAGEKLFF TGTGCCAGCAGCACATCCAAGGCGGCGGGTGAAAAACTGTTTTTT TRBV5-4 - TRBJ1-4 -
CASSLRDKAKNIQYF TGTGCCAGCAGTTTACGGGACAAGGCCAAAAACATTCAGTACTTC TRBV27 few TRBJ2-4 -
CASSLGGKTQYF TGTGCCAGCAGCTTAGGCGGGAAGACGCAGTATTTT TRBV7-2 few TRBJ2-3 -
CASSLTPEVGTQYF TGTGCCAGCAGCCTCACTCCTGAGGTGGGGACCCAGTACTTC TRBV7-3 - TRBJ2-5 -
CASSWGGGPSYNEQFF TGCGCCAGCAGCTGGGGAGGGGGGCCCTCCTACAATGAGCAGTTCTTC TRBV5-1 - TRBJ2-1 -
CAWTPTGYYNEQFF TGTGCCTGGACGCCGACCGGGTATTACAATGAGCAGTTCTTC TRBV30 - TRBJ2-1 -
CASSVAFGIGPGGLNTGELFF TGTGCCAGCAGCGTAGCTTTTGGGATCGGACCGGGGGGGCTCAACACCGGGGAGCTGTTTTTT TRBV9 - TRBJ2-2 TRBD2
CASSWEGRTEAFF TGTGCCAGCAGCTGGGAAGGGAGGACTGAAGCTTTCTTT TRBV7-2 many TRBJ1-1 -
CASSQELGLGQPQHF TGCGCCAGCAGCCAAGAGCTTGGTCTTGGTCAGCCCCAGCATTTT TRBV4-3 - TRBJ1-5 -
CASSQGEGQANYGYTF TGTGCCAGCAGCCAAGGGGAGGGGCAAGCTAACTATGGCTACACCTTC TRBV4-2 - TRBJ1-2 -
CASSEAEEQETQYF TGTGCCAGCAGTGAAGCAGAGGAGCAAGAGACCCAGTACTTC TRBV2 - TRBJ2-5 -
CASSLFDRSGADTQYF TGTGCCAGCAGCTTGTTCGACAGATCGGGGGCAGATACGCAGTATTTT TRBV5-6 - TRBJ2-3 -
CASSYHTGTGDYEQYF TGTGCCAGCAGTTACCATACCGGGACAGGGGACTACGAGCAGTACTTC TRBV6-5 - TRBJ2-7 TRBD1
CATRGRRAINQPQHF TGCGCCACCAGGGGGCGCAGGGCGATTAATCAGCCCCAGCATTTT TRBV10-2 - TRBJ1-5 TRBD1
CASSFSYSTDTQYF TGTGCCAGCAGTTTTTCGTATAGCACAGATACGCAGTATTTT TRBV27 - TRBJ2-3 -
CASSLPGTGGLDTQYF TGTGCCAGCAGTCTGCCCGGGACAGGGGGTCTAGATACGCAGTATTTT TRBV5-4 - TRBJ2-3 TRBD1
CASSSVLGETQYF TGTGCCAGCAGCTCGGTCTTGGGAGAGACCCAGTACTTC TRBV7-9 - TRBJ2-5 -
CASSSGTGDGYTF TGTGCCAGCAGCTCCGGGACAGGGGATGGCTACACCTTC TRBV7-3 - TRBJ1-2 TRBD1
CASSLDWETQYF TGTGCCAGCAGCTTGGATTGGGAGACCCAGTACTTC TRBV5-5 - TRBJ2-5 -
CASSLNRDRNTGELFF TGCGCCAGCAGCTTGAACCGGGACAGGAACACCGGGGAGCTGTTTTTT TRBV5-1 - TRBJ2-2 TRBD1
CASSLGRDRVGNEQFF TGTGCCAGCAGCTTAGGCCGGGACAGGGTGGGCAATGAGCAGTTCTTC TRBV7-2 - TRBJ2-1 TRBD1
CASSPERGRGYEQYF TGTGCCAGCAGCCCAGAACGGGGTAGAGGCTACGAGCAGTACTTC TRBV7-9 - TRBJ2-7 -